A single sample is the source of the 18 T cell receptor beta chains below, sequenced in a study of spatial heterogeneity in lung cancer. Time point denoted: sample taken at primary tumor resection. Unsorted whole RNA from tumor, nontumor lung or frozen PBMC underwent sequencing. TCRdb fed the 5' RACE reads into MiXCR, producing one record per CDR3 protein. The sample has tens of thousands of distinct CDR3 sequences, around 12% seen once. This sample comprised PBMCs, obtained at surgery. These receptors came from a male donor with early-stage non-small cell lung cancer.

This clonotype was recorded at least ten times. This chain joins TRBV28 and TRBJ2-2, with 9 positions matching TRBD2. Losses at the gene ends were 10 bases for V and 0 bases for J; bases not matched to a gene: 6. Germline-derived CDR1 and CDR2 are MDHEN and SYDVKM. The CDR3 sequence is 15 residues long. CDR3 nucleotides: TGTGCCACCCCCGCGGGAGGGCCGAACACCGGGGAGCTGTTTTTT. It yields the protein CATPAGGPNTGELFF. The full variable domain, in which reference TRBV28 and TRBJ2-2 provide the parts outside the CDR3, is DVKVTQSSRYLVKRTGEKVFLECVQDMDHENMFWYRQDPGLGLRLIYFSYDVKMKEKGDIPEGYSVSREKKERFSLILESASTNQTSMYLCATPAGGPNTGELFFGEGSRLTVL.

There are a few counts of this clonotype. Written as DNA, the CDR3 is TGTGCCAGCTCACCAGGACAGGCGGGGAATCAGCCCCAGCATTTT. Protein: CASSPGQAGNQPQHF. The genes are TRBV18 and TRBJ1-5; the match to TRBD1 covers 7 bases. The CDR3 extends over 15 amino acids. With 2 bases clipped from V and 4 bases from J, the junction kept 5 bases outside the gene matches. Germline CDR1 and CDR2: KGHSH and LQKENI.

This clonotype was observed a few times. The CDR3 protein is CASSLSGLGFEQYF. The DNA for the CDR3 is TGTGCCAGCAGTTTATCAGGACTAGGGTTCGAGCAGTACTTC. The rearrangement joins TRBV27 to TRBJ2-7; 7 positions agree with TRBD2. This CDR3 is 14 amino acids long. Looked up from germline, CDR1 is MNHEY and CDR2 is SMNVEV (reference sequence). The V gene end was trimmed by 0 bases and the J gene end by 6 bases; junction bases not matched to a gene: 5.

The chain uses TRBV4-3 and TRBJ2-3, with D unclear. Germline CDR1 is LGHNA and CDR2 is YSLEER. V shed 0 bases and J shed 6 bases, with 13 bases lying between them. This CDR3 has 15 amino acids. This chain's CDR3 is CASSQDSVSSDTQYF. Here the CDR3 DNA reads TGCGCCAGCAGCCAAGATTCAGTTAGTTCTGATACGCAGTATTTT.

This clonotype was picked up a small number of times. The chain joins TRBV28 to TRBJ2-6, with 7 bases identical to TRBD1. V lost 5 bases and J lost 1; bases outside the gene matches: 11. The CDR3 has 18 residues. The V gene's germline CDR1 is MDHEN and CDR2 SYDVKM. The CDR3 nucleotides are TGTGCCAGCAGTACCCGACAGGGCGTCTATTCTGGGGCCAACGTCCTGACTTTC. This sequence encodes CASSTRQGVYSGANVLTF.

Only a few counts were recorded for this clonotype. The J gene is TRBJ2-1, the V gene TRBV6-5; TRBD2 is a possible D gene (6 bases). Germline CDR1 MNHEY, CDR2 SVGAGI. V was shortened by 5 bases and J by 8 bases, with 22 bases between the two germline ends. The CDR3 contains 16 residues. The chain's CDR3 is CASSPYTSRPGYEQFF. The CDR3 DNA reads as TGTGCCAGCAGTCCTTATACTAGCAGACCGGGCTATGAGCAGTTCTTC.

The chain employs TRBV2 and TRBJ2-3, with D possibly TRBD1 on 6 matching bases. Trimming left V 8 bases short and J 0 bases short, with 15 bases between. CDR1 is SNHLY, CDR2 FYNNEI, per germline. CDR3 length: 15 amino acids. CDR3 coding DNA: TGTGCCAGCCTTGATTGGACAGCTAGCACAGATACGCAGTATTTT. Translating it yields CASLDWTASTDTQYF.

This clonotype has only a few counts. The gene calls are TRBV12-3 or TRBV12-4 and TRBJ2-5; 9 bases align to TRBD2. V lost 7 bases and J lost 6; bases outside the gene matches: 18. This CDR3 spans 17 amino acids. CDR3 in amino acids: CASTPRKTSGGQQTQYF. For the CDR3, the DNA is TGTGCCAGCACCCCAAGGAAGACTAGCGGAGGACAACAGACCCAGTACTTC.

About this clonotype: The junction and the germline gene differ at one end; a read error may be behind it. The chain combines TRBV7-9 with TRBJ2-2; D perhaps matches TRBD2 (5 bases). Germline loops: CDR1 SEHNR, CDR2 FQNEAQ (reference sequence). The CDR3 length is 13 residues. The DNA for the CDR3 is TGTGCCAGCAGCTCCTCAGGCACCGGGGAGCTGCTTTTT. Translated: CASSSSGTGELLF.

The chain uses TRBV29-1 and TRBJ1-3; a weak D match, TRBD1 (5 bases). Germline lookup yields CDR1 SQVTM and CDR2 ANQGSEA. This CDR3 contains 12 residues. The V gene lost 5 bases and the J gene lost 2 bases, with 7 bases spanning the gap. The CDR3 here is CSVRDAGNTIYF. The CDR3 coding sequence is TGCAGCGTTCGGGACGCTGGAAACACCATATATTTT.

This clonotype was detected only a few times. The CDR3: CASSSGANTEAFF. Written as DNA, the CDR3 is TGCGCCAGCAGCTCGGGGGCCAACACTGAAGCTTTCTTT. The chain links TRBV5-1 to TRBJ1-1, with a possible D match to TRBD1 (6 bases). This CDR3 spans 13 amino acids. V was cut by 3 bases and J by 2 bases, with 8 bases left in between. Germline CDR1 and CDR2: SGHRS and YFSETQ. The whole variable domain, remainder taken from reference TRBV5-1 and TRBJ1-1, is KAGVTQTPRYLIKTRGQQVTLSCSPISGHRSVSWYQQTPGQGLQFLFEYFSETQRNKGNFPGRFSGRQFSNSRSEMNVSTLELGDSALYLCASSSGANTEAFFGQGTRLTVV.

This sequence joins TRBV20-1 and TRBJ2-3, with no clear D. Germline CDR1 reads DFQATT; CDR2 reads SNEGSKA (reference sequence). Trimming removed 5 bases from V and 2 bases from J, with 14 bases in between. The CDR3 totals 14 residues. The CDR3 loop reads CSAPKHFYTDTQYF. In DNA form, the CDR3 reads TGCAGTGCTCCGAAGCACTTTTACACAGATACGCAGTATTTT.

The V call is TRBV7-4, the J call TRBJ2-1; TRBD1 might be the D (6 bases). The CDR3 spans 16 residues. The V gene lost 5 bases and the J gene lost 5 bases, with 19 bases spanning the gap. Germline V gives CDR1 SGHVT, CDR2 SQSDAQ. CDR3 in DNA: TGTGCCAGCAGCCCAGGGACAATGCTTTTGGACAATGAGCAGTTCTTC. Protein sequence: CASSPGTMLLDNEQFF.

This clonotype was seen a few times. The chain has TRBV19 and TRBJ2-1, with D unclear. Looked up from germline, CDR1 is LNHDA and CDR2 is SQIVND (reference sequence). The CDR3 runs to 15 residues. Trimming removed 3 bases from V and 1 base from J, with 10 bases in between. CDR3 sequence (DNA): TGTGCCAGTAGTATGGGTCCCACGTCCTACAATGAGCAGTTCTTC. It codes for CASSMGPTSYNEQFF. The entire variable domain, with the rest obtained from reference TRBV19 and TRBJ2-1, is as follows: DGGITQSPKYLFRKEGQNVTLSCEQNLNHDAMYWYRQDPGQGLRLIYYSQIVNDFQKGDIAEGYSVSREKKESFPLTVTSAQKNPTAFYLCASSMGPTSYNEQFFGPGTRLTVL.

The table lists this clonotype with many counts. This chain joins TRBV6-1 and TRBJ1-2, with D unclear. The CDR3 runs 14 residues. CDR1 and CDR2 (germline): MNHNS, SASEGT. The germline V and J ends were trimmed by 8 bases and 7 bases, with 20 bases remaining between them. The CDR3 region has the DNA TGTGCCAGCTCCCCCGGAAGGGATTTGGGTGGCTACACCTTC. Translated: CASSPGRDLGGYTF.

This clonotype was seen at least ten times. The CDR3 protein is CSVVGLQANTQYF. For the CDR3, the DNA is TGCAGCGTTGTGGGTCTCCAAGCAAATACGCAGTATTTT. The rearrangement links TRBV29-1 to TRBJ2-3; D is unclear. Looked up from germline, CDR1 is SQVTM and CDR2 is ANQGSEA. Trimming shortened V by 4 bases and J by 7 bases, and 15 bases separated the two germline ends. This CDR3 has 13 residues.

On this clonotype: This sequence may be a read error, since a much larger clone differs from it by one base. The chain uses TRBV13 and TRBJ2-1, with D possibly being TRBD1 (5 bases). The CDR3 runs to 13 residues. The V gene lost 3 bases and the J gene lost 5 bases, with 8 bases spanning the gap. Germline loops: CDR1 PRHDT, CDR2 FYEKMQ (reference sequence). CDR3 sequence (DNA): TGTGCCAGCAGCTTCCAGGGTCACAATGAGCAGTTCTTC. This encodes CASSFQGHNEQFF.

This clonotype was seen only a few times. The gene calls are TRBV12-3 or TRBV12-4 and TRBJ1-3; no clear D gene. The V and J ends lost 5 bases and 4 bases respectively, with 6 bases between them. There are 12 residues in the CDR3. CDR3 DNA: TGTGCCAGCAGTCAAAGGGGAAACACCATATATTTT. Protein product: CASSQRGNTIYF.